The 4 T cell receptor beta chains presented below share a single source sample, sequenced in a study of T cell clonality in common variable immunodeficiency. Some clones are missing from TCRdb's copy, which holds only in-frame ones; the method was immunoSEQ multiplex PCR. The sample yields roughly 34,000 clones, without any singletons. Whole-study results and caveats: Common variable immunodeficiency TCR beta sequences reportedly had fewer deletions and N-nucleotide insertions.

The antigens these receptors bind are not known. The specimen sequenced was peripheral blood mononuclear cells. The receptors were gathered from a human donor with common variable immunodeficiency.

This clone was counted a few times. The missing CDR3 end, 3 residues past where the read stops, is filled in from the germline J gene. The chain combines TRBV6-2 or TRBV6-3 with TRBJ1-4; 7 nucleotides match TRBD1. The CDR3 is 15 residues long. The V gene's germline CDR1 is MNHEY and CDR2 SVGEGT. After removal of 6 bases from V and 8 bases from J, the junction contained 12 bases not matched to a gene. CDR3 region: CASSSTAAGGEKLFF. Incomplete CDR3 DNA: TGTGCCAGCAGCTCAACGGCGGCAGGGGGAGAAAAA.

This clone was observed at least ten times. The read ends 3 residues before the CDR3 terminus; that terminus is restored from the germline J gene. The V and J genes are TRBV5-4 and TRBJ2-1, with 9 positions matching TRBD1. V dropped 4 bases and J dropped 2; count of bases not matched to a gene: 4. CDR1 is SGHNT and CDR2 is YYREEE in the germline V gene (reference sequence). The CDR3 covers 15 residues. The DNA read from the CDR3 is TGTGCCAGCAGCCAGGACAGGGGCGCCTACAATGAG. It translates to CASSQDRGAYNE. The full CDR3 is CASSQDRGAYNEQFF.

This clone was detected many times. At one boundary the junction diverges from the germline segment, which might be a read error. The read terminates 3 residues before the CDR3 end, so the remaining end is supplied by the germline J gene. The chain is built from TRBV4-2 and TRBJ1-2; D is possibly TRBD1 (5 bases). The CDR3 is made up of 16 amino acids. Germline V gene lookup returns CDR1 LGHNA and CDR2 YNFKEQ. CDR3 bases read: TGCGCCAGCAGCCAACAAGGAACCGGACAAGCCTATGGC. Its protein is CASSQQGTGQAYG. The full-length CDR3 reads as CASSQQGTGQAYGYTF.

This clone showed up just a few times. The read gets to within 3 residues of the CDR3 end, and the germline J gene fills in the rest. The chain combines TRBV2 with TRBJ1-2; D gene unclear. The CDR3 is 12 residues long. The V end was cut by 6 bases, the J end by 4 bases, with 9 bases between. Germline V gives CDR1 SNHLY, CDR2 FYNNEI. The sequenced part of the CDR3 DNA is TGTGCCAGCAGGACATTAACCTATGGC. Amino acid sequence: CASRTLTYG. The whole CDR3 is CASRTLTYGYTF.